This T cell receptor (beta chain) originates from a study of breast tumors, draining lymph nodes, adjacent tissues. General observations from the study: Data only fit, rather than demonstrated, lymph node origin of most tumor T cells.

Comments on this clonotype: No antigen is known for it.

Germline V gives CDR1 SNHLY, CDR2 FYNNEI. The CDR3 is 16 residues long. The V segment lost 3 bases and the J segment 3 bases; nucleotides outside the gene matches: 10. The lymph nodes were axillary draining lymph nodes from breast cancer patients. MiXCR, run by TCRdb on the multiplex PCR reads, gives a single entry per CDR3 protein. The sample lists about 230,000 distinct CDR3 sequences; roughly 32% were seen once. The rearrangement links TRBV2 to TRBJ2-7, with 8 bases aligning to TRBD2. Sample: axillary lymph node tissue. The sequence was obtained from a female donor with breast cancer. Some clones in this sample may be carry-over from other donors' samples. The CDR3 is CASSEEGGLANYEQYF. The CDR3 DNA sequence: TGTGCCAGCAGTGAGGAAGGAGGACTAGCCAACTACGAGCAGTACTTC. Full variable domain (outside the CDR3, taken from reference TRBV2 and TRBJ2-7): EPEVTQTPSHQVTQMGQEVILRCVPISNHLYFYWYRQILGQKVEFLVSFYNNEISEKSEIFDDQFSVERPDGSNFTLKIRSTKLEDSAMYFCASSEEGGLANYEQYFGPGTRLTVT.